This TCR beta chain was observed in a study of CD8 T cells in Susac syndrome. The multiple sclerosis controls comprised treatment-naive patients whose relapsing-remitting disease was stable or active. TEMRA cells were FACS-enriched, and CD8+ and CD4+ T cells were isolated negatively. The V gene lost 4 bases and the J gene lost 7 bases, with 8 bases spanning the gap. The CDR3 sequence is 11 residues long. Germline CDR1 reads SNHLY; CDR2 reads FYNNEI. Reverse transcription of 0.5 to 1 ug RNA used random hexamers. MiXCR was run by TCRdb on the immunoSEQ multiplex PCR reads, yielding one entry per CDR3 protein. The sample records around 150,000 distinct CDR3 sequences, approximately 95% being singletons.

The gene calls are TRBV2 and TRBJ2-7; D not resolved. The sample consisted of CD4+ T cells from PBMCs. The source of this sequence is a human donor with multiple sclerosis. CDR3 amino acids: CASSAKMEQYF. Here the CDR3 DNA reads TGTGCCAGCAGTGCCAAGATGGAGCAGTACTTC.